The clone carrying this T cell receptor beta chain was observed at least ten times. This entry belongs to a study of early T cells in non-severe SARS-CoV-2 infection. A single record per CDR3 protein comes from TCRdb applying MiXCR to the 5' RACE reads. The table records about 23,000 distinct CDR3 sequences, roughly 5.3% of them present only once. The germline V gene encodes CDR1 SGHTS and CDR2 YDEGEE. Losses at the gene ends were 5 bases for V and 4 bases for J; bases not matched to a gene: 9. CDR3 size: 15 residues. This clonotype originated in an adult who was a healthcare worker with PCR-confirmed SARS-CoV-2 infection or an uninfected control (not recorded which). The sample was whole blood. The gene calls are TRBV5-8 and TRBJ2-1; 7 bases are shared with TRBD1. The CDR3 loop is CASRITRDRYNEQFF. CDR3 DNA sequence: TGTGCCAGCAGAATAACCCGGGACAGATACAATGAGCAGTTCTTC.